Below, 29 T cell receptor beta chains from the same sample are listed, as sequenced in a study of Ad26.COV2.S vaccination and SARS-CoV-2 variants. Noted treatment: some 20 received Ad26.COV2.S at low or high dose, single or two shots; five or six received placebo; per-sample allocation not given. Specimens were obtained on day 63 following the first vaccine or placebo injection. Data came from immunoSEQ multiplex PCR; TCRdb stores just in-frame clones and leaves some out. Of more than 300,000 clones listed, 85% to 90% are singletons. Specimen: peripheral blood, collected in a trial of Ad26.COV2.S vaccine versus placebo. Source of these receptors: a person aged 18-60 years who received the Ad26.COV2.S COVID-19 vaccine or a placebo.

The chain is built from TRBV5-6 and TRBJ2-7; TRBD1 agrees at 9 bases. The CDR3 is 15 amino acids. V shed 1 base, J shed 4 bases, and the junction held 6 bases outside the gene matches. Germline CDR1 SGHDT, CDR2 YYEEEE. The CDR3 DNA is TGTGCCAGCAGCTTGAATACAGGGGGCTGGTACGAGCAGTACTTC. Translated, it gives CASSLNTGGWYEQYF.

The J gene is TRBJ1-1, the V gene TRBV6-2 or TRBV6-3; D unclear. Germline V CDR1 and CDR2: MNHEY, SVGEGT. V shed 5 bases and J shed 0 bases, with 16 bases lying between them. This CDR3 contains 16 residues. CDR3 region: CASSPWRSGVNTEAFF. CDR3 in DNA: TGTGCCAGCAGTCCCTGGAGGAGCGGGGTGAACACTGAAGCTTTCTTT.

This chain links TRBV4-3 with TRBJ2-7; D remains ambiguous. This CDR3 comprises 13 residues. Trimming removed 0 bases from V and 6 bases from J, with 9 bases in between. The germline CDR1 and CDR2 sequences are LGHNA and YSLEER. The CDR3 protein is CASSQDVLREQYF. The CDR3 region has the DNA TGCGCCAGCAGCCAAGATGTCCTGCGCGAGCAGTACTTC.

This clone was seen only a few times. The chain carries TRBV4-3 and TRBJ2-3; D gene uncertain. Trimming took 0 bases from V and 2 from J, leaving 3 bases between them. Germline CDR1 reads LGHNA; CDR2 reads YSLEER. This CDR3 region has 13 residues. The CDR3 reads CASSQDYTDTQYF. The DNA for the CDR3 is TGCGCCAGCAGCCAAGATTACACAGATACGCAGTATTTT.

The chain employs TRBV5-6 and TRBJ1-3; 7 bases map to TRBD1. Germline values: CDR1 SGHDT, CDR2 YYEEEE. The CDR3 is 15 amino acids. The ends lost 3 bases at V and 4 bases at J; junction bases unmatched: 7. CDR3 sequence: CASSSGTVEGNTIYF. In nucleotides, the CDR3 is TGTGCCAGCAGCTCCGGGACAGTAGAAGGAAACACCATATATTTT.

The gene calls are TRBV5-1 and TRBJ1-2, with TRBD1 identical over 9 bases. The CDR3 is made up of 12 amino acids. V trimming: 4 bases; J trimming: 5 bases; junction bases outside the gene matches: 0. The germline gives CDR1 SGHRS, CDR2 YFSETQ. CDR3 nucleotides: TGCGCCAGCAGCGGGACAGGGTATGGCTACACCTTC. Protein product: CASSGTGYGYTF.

The CDR3 region is CASSPPGQPYEQYF. Written as DNA, the CDR3 is TGTGCCAGCAGCCCCCCGGGACAGCCCTACGAGCAGTACTTC. The chain recombines TRBV4-2 with TRBJ2-7; 7 positions agree with TRBD1. Germline assignment: CDR1 LGHNA and CDR2 YNFKEQ. The V segment lost 4 bases and the J segment 2 bases; nucleotides outside the gene matches: 5. The CDR3 covers 14 residues.

This CDR3 reads CASGSGVFGTGELFF. The CDR3, as DNA: TGTGCCAGCGGTTCAGGGGTTTTTGGCACCGGGGAGCTGTTTTTT. The V and J genes are TRBV2 and TRBJ2-2, with D possibly TRBD1 on 6 matching bases. In germline, CDR1 is SNHLY, CDR2 FYNNEI. The V gene lost 8 bases and the J gene lost 4 bases, with 17 bases spanning the gap. CDR3 length: 15 residues.

This sequence joins TRBV7-9 and TRBJ1-6, with D perhaps matching TRBD1 (5 bases). The CDR3 has 13 amino acids. Trimming removed 1 base at V and 7 bases at J, with 5 bases between. Per germline, CDR1 SEHNR and CDR2 FQNEAQ (reference sequence). The CDR3 spells CASSLGDNSPLHF. The CDR3 DNA reads as TGTGCCAGCAGCTTAGGGGACAATTCACCCCTCCACTTT.

This clone occurred once. The CDR3 region has the DNA TGTGCCAGCAGCCAGAAGAATAGCGGGGGGGCTTTAAATGAGCAGTTCTTC. Translated, it gives CASSQKNSGGALNEQFF. This chain links TRBV7-6 with TRBJ2-1, with 11 bases lining up with TRBD2. J lost 7 bases, V lost 5 bases, and 13 bases had no gene match. This CDR3 has 17 residues. Germline values: CDR1 SGHVS, CDR2 FNYEAQ.

The chain couples TRBV10-3 to TRBJ1-1, with 7 bases fitting TRBD1. Germline assignment: CDR1 ENHRY and CDR2 SYGVKD. The CDR3 runs 15 residues. With V trimmed by 6 bases and J by 0 bases, 7 bases remained unmatched. In DNA form, the CDR3 reads TGTGCCATCAGCCCCCGACAGGGTCTGAACACTGAAGCTTTCTTT. Residues: CAISPRQGLNTEAFF.

This clone was found once. The genes are TRBV12-3 or TRBV12-4 and TRBJ2-2; a possible D gene is TRBD1 (6 bases). The CDR3 contains 13 residues. V lost 5 bases to trimming and J lost 9 bases, with 13 bases between them. The CDR3 nucleotides are TGTGCCAGCAGTCCAACAGGGTTCCGGGAGCTGTTTTTT. Its protein is CASSPTGFRELFF.

As to this clone: This same CDR3 is encoded by further DNA sequences in the sample. V and J are TRBV6-2 or TRBV6-3 and TRBJ1-2; D is perhaps TRBD1 (5 bases). The V and J ends lost 5 bases and 4 bases respectively, with 17 bases between them. The CDR3 loop spans 15 amino acids. Germline V gene sequence: CDR1 MNHEY, CDR2 SVGEGT. CDR3 coding DNA: TGTGCCAGCAGTCCCCGGGGAGGGGAGTCCTATGGCTACACCTTC. It translates to CASSPRGGESYGYTF.

The rearrangement links TRBV9 to TRBJ2-7; D gene ambiguous. This CDR3 has 15 residues. V was cut by 2 bases and J by 0 bases, with 12 bases left in between. The germline gives CDR1 SGDLS, CDR2 YYNGEE. The CDR3, as DNA: TGTGCCAGCAGCGTTTACCCCGATTCCTCCTACGAGCAGTACTTC. This gives the protein CASSVYPDSSYEQYF. Drawing the rest from reference TRBV9 and TRBJ2-7, the complete variable domain is DSGVTQTPKHLITATGQRVTLRCSPRSGDLSVYWYQQSLDQGLQFLIQYYNGEERAKGNILERFSAQQFPDLHSELNLSSLELGDSALYFCASSVYPDSSYEQYFGPGTRLTVT.

The rearrangement uses TRBV25-1 and TRBJ1-1; possible D gene TRBD1, 5 bases. The CDR3 loop spans 13 amino acids. Trimming removed 5 bases from V and 5 bases from J, with 12 bases in between. Germline V gene lookup returns CDR1 MGHDK and CDR2 SYGVNS. The CDR3 sequence is CASSPHGGTEAFF. The CDR3 coding sequence is TGTGCCAGCAGTCCCCATGGGGGAACTGAAGCTTTCTTT.

The chain joins TRBV7-2 to TRBJ1-5, with 10 bases aligning to TRBD1. CDR1 SGHTA and CDR2 FQGNSA come from the germline V gene. CDR3 length: 15 residues. The V and J ends lost 5 bases and 7 bases, in that order; junction bases with no gene match: 8. Here the CDR3 DNA reads TGTGCCAGCAGCCCCGGGACAGGGGTATACCAGCCCCAGCATTTT. Protein product: CASSPGTGVYQPQHF.

The chain joins TRBV11-2 to TRBJ2-2; 8 bases agree with TRBD2. Germline V CDR1 and CDR2: SGHAT, FQNNGV. This CDR3 is built from 19 residues. V trimming: 4 bases; J trimming: 0 bases; junction bases outside the gene matches: 13. CDR3 in amino acids: CASSSPRLAWASNTGELFF. CDR3 DNA sequence: TGTGCCAGCAGCTCCCCTCGACTAGCGTGGGCGTCGAACACCGGGGAGCTGTTTTTT. The variable domain in full, completed from reference TRBV11-2 and TRBJ2-2, reads EAGVAQSPRYKIIEKRQSVAFWCNPISGHATLYWYQQILGQGPKLLIQFQNNGVVDDSQLPKDRFSAERLKGVDSTLKIQPAKLEDSAVYLCASSSPRLAWASNTGELFFGEGSRLTVL.

DNA for the CDR3: TGTGCCAGCAGCTCGGACAGATCATATAATTCACCCCTCCACTTT. Amino acids: CASSSDRSYNSPLHF. V and J are TRBV7-2 and TRBJ1-6; D possibly corresponds to TRBD1 (6 bases). Germline CDR1 SGHTA, CDR2 FQGNSA. The CDR3 has 15 residues. Trimming shortened V by 4 bases and J by 4 bases, and 11 bases separated the two germline ends.

DNA for the CDR3: TGTGCCAGCAGTCGGACAGGGGGATTTGTTTCACCCCTCCACTTT. Its translation: CASSRTGGFVSPLHF. This rearrangement joins TRBV3-1 (or the pseudogene TRBV3-2) to TRBJ1-6; TRBD1 agrees at 10 bases. The CDR3 contains 15 residues. The germline V gene has CDR1 LGHDT and CDR2 YNNKEL (reference sequence). V shed 6 bases and J 9 bases; nucleotides not matched to a gene: 8.

This CDR3 is CASSSLTGVGSTEAFF. The DNA for the CDR3 is TGTGCCAGCAGTTCCTTAACAGGGGTCGGGAGCACTGAAGCTTTCTTT. The chain uses TRBV28 and TRBJ1-1; 7 bases are shared with TRBD1. The CDR3 is 16 residues long. With V trimmed by 4 bases and J by 4 bases, 12 bases remained unmatched. Germline loops: CDR1 MDHEN, CDR2 SYDVKM.

This sequence joins TRBV28 and TRBJ2-1; the match to TRBD2 covers 8 bases. The CDR3 has 15 amino acids. Per the germline V gene, CDR1 is MDHEN and CDR2 is SYDVKM. J lost 9 bases, V lost 3 bases, and 10 bases had no gene match. The CDR3 bases are TGTGCCAGCAGTTTTGGGGCGGGAGGTAGGTTTGAGCAGTTCTTC. Encoded protein: CASSFGAGGRFEQFF.

The chain links TRBV11-1 to TRBJ1-2; D is unresolved. CDR1 and CDR2 from the germline V gene are SGHAT and FQDESV (reference sequence). V was clipped by 5 bases and J by 8 bases, with 15 bases between them. There are 13 residues in the CDR3. CDR3 DNA sequence: TGTGCCAGCAGCCCACGGGCACTCGAGGGCTACACCTTC. Protein: CASSPRALEGYTF.

The V call is TRBV6-5, the J call TRBJ1-2; 9 positions match TRBD1. The CDR3 extends over 14 amino acids. Germline CDR1 is MNHEY and CDR2 is SVGAGI. V was clipped by 6 bases and J by 8 bases; unmatched bases: 10. CDR3 residues: CASRKDRGRGGYTF. In DNA form, the CDR3 reads TGTGCCAGCAGAAAGGACAGGGGCAGAGGAGGCTACACCTTC.

The CDR3 bases are TGTGCCAGCTCCGAACACAGCTCTGGGGCCAACGTCCTGACTTTC. It specifies CASSEHSSGANVLTF. V gene TRBV28 combines with J gene TRBJ2-6; no reliable D call. Deletions cut 8 bases from V and 0 bases from J, with 11 bases between. This CDR3 spans 15 amino acids. Germline V gene lookup returns CDR1 MDHEN and CDR2 SYDVKM.

CDR3 DNA sequence: TGTGCCAGCAGTATCCCTAACGGATTGAACACTGAAGCTTTCTTT. It translates to CASSIPNGLNTEAFF. The genes are TRBV6-5 and TRBJ1-1; D is unclear. The CDR3 consists of 15 residues. Between the trimmed V and J ends, which lost 5 bases and 0 bases, there was a span of 13 bases. The germline gives CDR1 MNHEY, CDR2 SVGAGI.

V and J are TRBV5-1 and TRBJ2-7; TRBD1 matches 7 bases. Germline CDR1 and CDR2: SGHRS and YFSETQ. The V segment lost 0 bases and the J segment 5 bases; nucleotides outside the gene matches: 2. The CDR3 length is 13 residues. The DNA of the CDR3 is TGCGCCAGCAGCTTGGGAACAGGGGACGAGCAGTACTTC. Its translation is CASSLGTGDEQYF.

The J gene is TRBJ1-1, the V gene TRBV29-1; 7 bases align to TRBD1. After removal of 5 bases from V and 6 bases from J, the junction contained 9 bases not matched to a gene. Germline loops: CDR1 SQVTM, CDR2 ANQGSEA. The CDR3 length is 13 residues. CDR3 nucleotide sequence: TGCAGCGTTCGCCAGAACAGGGGAGCTGAAGCTTTCTTT. Protein product: CSVRQNRGAEAFF.

V gene TRBV6-2 or TRBV6-3 combines with J gene TRBJ1-2, with D unclear. Trimming removed 5 bases at V and 3 bases at J, with 13 bases between. Looked up from germline, CDR1 is MNHEY and CDR2 is SVGEGT. The CDR3 length is 14 residues. Written as DNA, the CDR3 is TGTGCCAGCAGTCAACAAGGGATATACTATGGCTACACCTTC. Protein: CASSQQGIYYGYTF.

The chain carries TRBV6-2 or TRBV6-3 and TRBJ1-5; 7 positions match TRBD1. The CDR3 length is 17 residues. V shed 2 bases, J shed 1 base, and the junction held 8 bases outside the gene matches. Germline V gives CDR1 MNHEY, CDR2 SVGEGT. CDR3 coding DNA: TGTGCCAGCAGTTACCGTCACGACAGGGCCAGCAATCAGCCCCAGCATTTT. Translated: CASSYRHDRASNQPQHF.